This is a list of T cell receptor beta chains from one sample in a study of blood T cell repertoires in COVID-19. TCRdb's table, derived via immunoSEQ multiplex PCR, lists solely in-frame clones and lacks some. The data show under 150,000 clones, under 85% seen once. The material sequenced was peripheral blood. The receptor source for this set is a middle-aged man with active or convalescent COVID-19. Both conserved end residues are part of each CDR3. A D gene is named only where the DNA matches it firmly. Not all rows give a size; the values are once, few, many and, for expanded clones, a class.

v_call	clone_size	j_call	d_call	cdr3_length	cdr3_aa	cdr3_nt
TRBV2	-	TRBJ1-1	-	12	CASRGAAGEAFF	TGTGCCAGCAGGGGGGCGGCAGGAGAAGCTTTCTTT
TRBV4-1	-	TRBJ1-6	-	15	CASSLDRDYNSPLHF	TGCGCCAGCAGCCTCGACAGAGATTATAATTCACCCCTCCACTTT
TRBV6-6	-	TRBJ1-1	-	13	CASSGKGLTEAFF	TGTGCCAGCAGTGGGAAGGGGCTAACTGAAGCTTTCTTT
TRBV7-9	-	TRBJ1-4	TRBD1	15	CASSPGGLSNEKLFF	TGTGCCAGCAGCCCAGGGGGCTTATCTAATGAAAAACTGTTTTTT
TRBV2	-	TRBJ2-2	TRBD1	15	CASSADRAGTGELFF	TGTGCCAGCAGTGCGGACAGGGCGGGCACCGGGGAGCTGTTTTTT
TRBV11-2	-	TRBJ2-1	-	16	CASSPEVVQTINEQFF	TGTGCCAGCAGCCCGGAGGTCGTCCAGACAATCAATGAGCAGTTCTTC
TRBV2	-	TRBJ1-5	TRBD1	14	CASRTGQGNQPQHF	TGTGCCAGCAGGACCGGACAGGGCAATCAGCCCCAGCATTTT
TRBV3-1/TRBV3-2	few	TRBJ2-7	-	14	CASSQERGSYEQYF	TGTGCCAGCAGCCAAGAACGGGGGTCCTACGAGCAGTACTTC
TRBV7-9	-	TRBJ2-1	-	14	CASSLTVGDNEQFF	TGTGCCAGCAGCTTAACGGTAGGGGACAATGAGCAGTTCTTC
TRBV6-1	-	TRBJ2-3	TRBD2	16	CASSANLAGITDTQYF	TGTGCCAGCAGTGCGAATCTAGCGGGGATCACAGATACGCAGTATTTT
TRBV21-1	-	TRBJ2-1	-	16	CASSSMSGGAYNEQFF	TGTGCCAGCAGCAGCATGTCAGGGGGAGCCTACAATGAGCAGTTCTTC
TRBV25-1	-	TRBJ2-7	-	13	CASSEYLDYEQYF	TGTGCCAGCAGTGAATATTTAGATTACGAGCAGTACTTC
TRBV7-2	-	TRBJ1-1	-	16	CASSFLPWMHSTEAFF	TGTGCCAGCAGCTTCCTTCCATGGATGCACAGCACTGAAGCTTTCTTT
TRBV30	-	TRBJ1-4	TRBD1	13	CAWSAGQGEKLFF	TGTGCCTGGAGCGCGGGACAGGGAGAAAAACTGTTTTTT
TRBV7-9	few	TRBJ2-6	-	16	CASSFAAGSGANVLTF	TGTGCCAGCAGCTTCGCAGCAGGGTCCGGGGCCAACGTCCTGACTTTC
TRBV18	-	TRBJ1-3	TRBD1	16	CASSPTGGTSGNTIYF	TGTGCCAGCTCACCGACAGGGGGCACCTCTGGAAACACCATATATTTT
TRBV11-2	once	TRBJ1-5	TRBD1	16	CASSLGGTGQNQPQHF	TGTGCCAGCAGCTTAGGGGGGACAGGGCAGAATCAGCCCCAGCATTTT
TRBV2	-	TRBJ1-6	TRBD1	19	CASSGPGQAYLLYNSPLHF	TGTGCCAGCAGTGGTCCGGGACAGGCGTACCTCCTCTATAATTCACCCCTCCACTTT
TRBV2	-	TRBJ1-1	-	13	CASSEQFNTEAFF	TGTGCCAGCAGTGAACAATTCAACACTGAAGCTTTCTTT
TRBV2	once	TRBJ2-7	TRBD2	14	CATSNGGLSYEQYF	TGTGCCACCTCGAACGGGGGGTTGTCCTACGAGCAGTACTTC
TRBV21-1	-	TRBJ1-5	-	17	CASSKKIGRVMNQPQHF	TGTGCCAGCAGCAAAAAGATAGGCAGGGTTATGAATCAGCCCCAGCATTTT
TRBV6-5	-	TRBJ1-2	TRBD1	12	CASTDRDQGYTF	TGTGCCAGCACCGACAGGGACCAGGGCTACACCTTC
TRBV7-2	-	TRBJ1-5	TRBD1	17	CASSLGTGAAINQPQHF	TGTGCCAGCAGCTTAGGGACAGGGGCTGCAATCAATCAGCCCCAGCATTTT
TRBV9	once	TRBJ1-4	-	14	CASSPGGTNEKLFF	TGTGCCAGCAGCCCCGGGGGTACTAATGAAAAACTGTTTTTT
TRBV4-2	-	TRBJ2-5	TRBD1	15	CASSHSGQNQETQYF	TGTGCCAGCAGCCACTCGGGACAGAACCAAGAGACCCAGTACTTC
TRBV2	-	TRBJ1-6	-	13	CASSAQVESPLHF	TGTGCCAGCAGTGCCCAGGTCGAATCACCCCTCCACTTT
TRBV6-1	-	TRBJ1-5	-	15	CASSEFGRANQPQHF	TGTGCCAGCAGTGAATTTGGCAGGGCCAATCAGCCCCAGCATTTT
TRBV5-5	-	TRBJ2-5	TRBD2	16	CASSTSGGGAAETQYF	TGTGCCAGCAGCACCTCTGGCGGGGGGGCCGCAGAGACCCAGTACTTC
TRBV18	-	TRBJ1-4	-	14	CASSPGLTNEKLFF	TGTGCCAGCTCACCAGGGCTAACTAATGAAAAACTGTTTTTT
TRBV6-5	-	TRBJ2-7	-	14	CASSSKSYSYEQYF	TGTGCCAGCAGTTCCAAGAGCTATTCCTACGAGCAGTACTTC
TRBV27	-	TRBJ2-5	TRBD2	15	CASSPLLAGGETQYF	TGTGCCAGCAGTCCCCTCCTAGCGGGGGGGGAGACCCAGTACTTC
TRBV19	-	TRBJ1-4	TRBD1	19	CASSKGLGTGGATNEKLFF	TGTGCCAGTAGTAAAGGCCTCGGGACAGGGGGGGCAACTAATGAAAAACTGTTTTTT
TRBV4-2	-	TRBJ2-5	TRBD2	15	CASSPDRRGIETQYF	TGTGCCAGCAGCCCAGATCGGCGGGGGATAGAGACCCAGTACTTC
TRBV5-1	once	TRBJ1-4	-	14	CASSLGLINEKLFF	TGCGCCAGCAGCCTGGGACTCATTAATGAAAAACTGTTTTTT
TRBV18	few	TRBJ1-1	-	15	CASSPLVRANTEAFF	TGTGCCAGCTCACCACTGGTCAGGGCGAACACTGAAGCTTTCTTT
TRBV5-1	-	TRBJ2-3	TRBD2	17	CASSERLAATSTDTQYF	TGCGCCAGCAGCGAGCGACTAGCGGCTACTAGCACAGATACGCAGTATTTT
TRBV5-1	-	TRBJ2-5	TRBD2	16	CASSWTSGVGQETQYF	TGCGCCAGCAGCTGGACTAGCGGGGTCGGCCAAGAGACCCAGTACTTC
TRBV18	-	TRBJ2-7	TRBD1	16	CASSPWDRRLSYEQYF	TGTGCCAGCTCACCCTGGGACAGGCGACTATCCTACGAGCAGTACTTC
TRBV13	-	TRBJ2-7	TRBD1	14	CASSFLTGGLEQYF	TGTGCCAGCAGCTTTCTGACAGGGGGCCTCGAGCAGTACTTC
TRBV7-8	medium-sized	TRBJ1-5	-	14	CASSLAKSNQPQHF	TGTGCCAGCAGCCTTGCCAAGAGTAATCAGCCCCAGCATTTT
TRBV10-3	-	TRBJ2-5	-	13	CAISESTEETQYF	TGTGCCATCAGTGAGTCTACGGAAGAGACCCAGTACTTC